The clone carrying this T cell receptor beta chain came up many times. This sample is part of a study of T cells in Graves' hyperthyroidism and ophthalmopathy. The CDR3 is 13 amino acids. V shed 9 bases and J 3 bases; nucleotides not matched to a gene: 6. Germline loops: CDR1 LNHDA, CDR2 SQIVND (reference sequence). The investigators amplified TCR beta CDR3 regions from RNA transcripts. The study used the HTBI primer set for a first-round RT-PCR of the TCR CDR3. TCRdb re-derived calls from the multiplex PCR reads in MiXCR, one entry per CDR3 protein. The sample has about 680,000 distinct CDR3 sequences; under 45% are singletons.

This rearrangement joins TRBV19 to TRBJ1-2; 8 bases fit TRBD1. The sequencing sample was made of blood. This receptor was taken from a woman aged 40 to 50 with Graves' hyperthyroidism. The CDR3 here is CASVDRAHYGYTF. CDR3 DNA: TGTGCCAGCGTGGACAGGGCCCACTATGGCTACACCTTC.